These 21 T cell receptor beta chains originate from one sample sequenced in a study of beta chain features in type 1 diabetes. Expressed TCRB transcripts got sequenced, as all isolated RNA was reverse transcribed. The protocol was immunoSEQ multiplex PCR, while the TCRdb copy is restricted to in-frame clones and leaves out a portion. The sample carries 350,000 to 400,000 clones, less than 15% recorded once. Sequencing input: naive CD4+ T cells from blood. The receptors were gathered from a woman between 18 and 29 years old in good health.

This clone has only a few counts. The V gene is TRBV30, the J gene TRBJ2-7; 7 nucleotides align to TRBD2. The germline CDR1 and CDR2 sequences are GTSNPN and SVGIG (reference sequence). V was clipped by 4 bases and J by 1 base; unmatched bases: 10. The length of the CDR3 is 15 residues. The CDR3 DNA sequence: TGTGCCTGGATCCTCGCTAGCGGTCCTTCCTACGAGCAGTACTTC. Its protein is CAWILASGPSYEQYF.

This clone came up a few times. For the CDR3, the DNA is TGTGCCTGGAGTCCGGGGGGAGCAGATACGCAGTATTTT. Amino acid sequence: CAWSPGGADTQYF. The chain uses TRBV30 and TRBJ2-3, with TRBD2 matching over 7 bases. Trimming at V came to 2 bases and at J to 4 bases, leaving 3 bases not matched to a gene. The CDR3 runs to 13 residues. CDR1 is GTSNPN, CDR2 SVGIG, per germline (reference sequence).

The chain links TRBV25-1 to TRBJ2-7, with TRBD2 identical over 7 bases. CDR1 is MGHDK, CDR2 SYGVNS, per germline. The CDR3 consists of 10 residues. V shed 11 bases, J shed 9 bases, and the junction held 7 bases outside the gene matches. This chain's CDR3 is CASGGLVQYF. Written as DNA, the CDR3 is TGTGCCTCCGGGGGGTTGGTGCAGTACTTC.

The chain couples TRBV7-6 to TRBJ2-7; a weak D match, TRBD2 (6 bases). Trimming shortened V by 0 bases and J by 2 bases, and 14 bases separated the two germline ends. This CDR3 is built from 16 residues. CDR1 and CDR2 (germline): SGHVS, FNYEAQ. The CDR3 loop reads CASSLAWREVAYEQYF. For the CDR3, the DNA is TGTGCCAGCAGCTTAGCGTGGAGGGAGGTTGCCTACGAGCAGTACTTC.

The table lists this clone with a few counts. The chain carries TRBV15 and TRBJ2-1; TRBD2 agrees at 11 bases. J lost 8 bases, V lost 3 bases, and 12 bases had no gene match. Germline loops: CDR1 LNHNV, CDR2 YYDKDF (reference sequence). This CDR3 is 17 amino acids long. CDR3: CATSRGETSGSSHEQFF. Here the CDR3 DNA reads TGTGCCACCAGCAGGGGAGAAACTAGCGGGAGTTCCCATGAGCAGTTCTTC.

This clone showed up just a few times. The chain recombines TRBV4-2 with TRBJ2-3, with 9 bases that match TRBD2. CDR1 and CDR2 from the germline V gene are LGHNA and YNFKEQ. The J segment lost 3 bases and the V segment lost 3 bases, leaving 13 bases of the junction unmatched. The CDR3 length is 18 residues. CDR3 protein: CASSHLRGLAGRTDTQYF. Written as DNA, the CDR3 is TGTGCCAGCAGCCATCTACGCGGTCTAGCGGGACGGACAGATACGCAGTATTTT.

In its sample, this clone was seen a few times. The CDR3 sequence: CAWSVGNSKNIQYF. The CDR3 region has the DNA TGTGCCTGGAGTGTTGGCAACAGCAAAAACATTCAGTACTTC. The rearrangement links TRBV30 to TRBJ2-4, with D hard to call. V lost 0 bases and J 3 bases, leaving 9 bases between the germline ends. The CDR3 sequence is 14 residues long. The germline V gene encodes CDR1 GTSNPN and CDR2 SVGIG (reference sequence).

This chain connects TRBV9 to TRBJ2-3; the match to TRBD2 covers 9 bases. The germline V gene has CDR1 SGDLS and CDR2 YYNGEE. With V trimmed by 1 base and J by 5 bases, 5 bases remained unmatched. CDR3 length: 15 amino acids. The CDR3 loop reads CASSVRAGGQDTQYF. The CDR3 bases are TGTGCCAGCAGCGTACGGGCGGGAGGGCAAGATACGCAGTATTTT.

The chain has TRBV10-3 and TRBJ2-6; 10 positions agree with TRBD1. Germline lookup yields CDR1 ENHRY and CDR2 SYGVKD. With 4 bases clipped from V and 0 bases from J, the junction kept 6 bases outside the gene matches. The CDR3 extends over 18 amino acids. The CDR3 DNA follows: TGTGCCATCAGTGGGGACAGGGGCCGGAACTCTGGGGCCAACGTCCTGACTTTC. The encoded protein is CAISGDRGRNSGANVLTF.

The chain carries TRBV9 and TRBJ2-1; TRBD2 aligns across 12 bases. CDR1 is SGDLS, CDR2 YYNGEE, per germline. The CDR3 contains 15 residues. V shed 0 bases and J 5 bases; nucleotides not matched to a gene: 0. CDR3 in DNA: TGTGCCAGCAGCGTAGGACTAGCGGGAGACAATGAGCAGTTCTTC. It codes for CASSVGLAGDNEQFF.

The chain joins TRBV25-1 to TRBJ2-5, with TRBD1 matching over 7 bases. V trimming: 8 bases; J trimming: 5 bases; junction bases outside the gene matches: 11. Germline V CDR1 and CDR2: MGHDK, SYGVNS. CDR3 size: 14 residues. CDR3 in amino acids: CASQDRVRSETQYF. CDR3 sequence (DNA): TGTGCCAGCCAAGACAGGGTGCGTTCGGAGACCCAGTACTTC.

The chain has TRBV18 and TRBJ2-7, with D maybe TRBD1 (5 bases). Trimming cost V 1 base and J 5 bases, with 15 bases left between them. CDR3 length equals 15 residues. Germline CDR1 is KGHSH and CDR2 is LQKENI. The CDR3 DNA sequence: TGTGCCAGCTCACCACAGGGCCAGGGCAACCACGAGCAGTACTTC. Translated, it gives CASSPQGQGNHEQYF.

This clone was counted only a few times. The chain carries TRBV10-3 and TRBJ2-2; 14 nucleotides line up with TRBD2. The CDR3 is 16 amino acids. Trimming at V came to 4 bases and at J to 7 bases, leaving 5 bases not matched to a gene. Germline-derived CDR1 and CDR2 are ENHRY and SYGVKD. The CDR3 DNA is TGTGCCATCAGTGGACTAGCGGGAGGGCCAAGCGGGGAGCTGTTTTTT. Encoded protein: CAISGLAGGPSGELFF.

V is TRBV15 and J is TRBJ2-2, with 10 bases fitting TRBD2. Per the germline V gene, CDR1 is LNHNV and CDR2 is YYDKDF (reference sequence). The CDR3 length is 20 residues. V shed 1 base and J 7 bases; nucleotides not matched to a gene: 18. The CDR3 DNA reads as TGTGCCACCAGCAGAGGAACCAGCGGGAGGGCATTACGACTTGGCGGGGAGCTGTTTTTT. This gives the protein CATSRGTSGRALRLGGELFF.

This chain joins TRBV30 and TRBJ1-1; D unresolved. The CDR3 is made up of 13 amino acids. Per germline, CDR1 GTSNPN and CDR2 SVGIG (reference sequence). Trimming left V 1 base short and J 1 base short, with 7 bases between. The CDR3 loop is CAWSAGQNTEAFF. The CDR3 region has the DNA TGTGCCTGGAGTGCAGGCCAGAACACTGAAGCTTTCTTT.

This clone has just a few counts. The chain links TRBV29-1 to TRBJ2-7; 7 bases fit TRBD2. Germline values: CDR1 SQVTM, CDR2 ANQGSEA. The CDR3 has 12 amino acids. V shed 6 bases and J 3 bases; nucleotides not matched to a gene: 5. CDR3 sequence reads: CSVGPGGYEQYF. CDR3 in DNA: TGCAGCGTGGGGCCGGGGGGCTACGAGCAGTACTTC.

This clone has a handful of counts. This rearrangement joins TRBV30 to TRBJ2-5, with 7 bases fitting TRBD2. CDR3 length: 13 residues. Germline lookup yields CDR1 GTSNPN and CDR2 SVGIG (reference sequence). V gave up 5 bases and J gave up 4 bases; unmatched junction bases: 7. This chain's CDR3 is CAWEVTSAETQYF. CDR3 DNA: TGTGCCTGGGAGGTAACTAGCGCAGAGACCCAGTACTTC.

This clone was detected a few times. The V and J genes are TRBV30 and TRBJ1-5, with TRBD1 matching 7 bases. V shed 5 bases, J shed 0 bases, and the junction held 4 bases outside the gene matches. The CDR3 length is 14 residues. Per germline, CDR1 GTSNPN and CDR2 SVGIG (reference sequence). In DNA form, the CDR3 reads TGTGCCTGGCGAGGGGACAGTAGCAATCAGCCCCAGCATTTT. Translation: CAWRGDSSNQPQHF.

This clone was observed a handful of times. This rearrangement joins TRBV7-2 to TRBJ1-1, with TRBD1 identical over 7 bases. Germline assignment: CDR1 SGHTA and CDR2 FQGNSA. This CDR3 has 13 residues. The junction had 3 bases not matched to a gene; V was cut back by 6 bases and J by 2 bases. DNA for the CDR3: TGTGCCAGCAGACGACAGGGAAACACTGAAGCTTTCTTT. Translating gives CASRRQGNTEAFF.

This clone was seen more than once but under ten times. The genes are TRBV5-1 and TRBJ1-3; no clear D. Germline-derived CDR1 and CDR2 are SGHRS and YFSETQ. Trimming removed 0 bases at V and 0 bases at J, with 7 bases between. CDR3 length: 15 amino acids. The CDR3 DNA reads TGCGCCAGCAGCTTGGGCAGTTACTCTGGAAACACCATATATTTT. Translated: CASSLGSYSGNTIYF.

A few counts support this clone. The V and J genes are TRBV18 and TRBJ2-7, with D possibly matching TRBD1 (5 bases). V was cut by 1 base and J by 0 bases, with 16 bases left in between. The germline V gene encodes CDR1 KGHSH and CDR2 LQKENI. The CDR3 has 17 residues. The CDR3 DNA follows: TGTGCCAGCTCACCACTTATCGACAGTACCTTCTCCTACGAGCAGTACTTC. This gives the protein CASSPLIDSTFSYEQYF.